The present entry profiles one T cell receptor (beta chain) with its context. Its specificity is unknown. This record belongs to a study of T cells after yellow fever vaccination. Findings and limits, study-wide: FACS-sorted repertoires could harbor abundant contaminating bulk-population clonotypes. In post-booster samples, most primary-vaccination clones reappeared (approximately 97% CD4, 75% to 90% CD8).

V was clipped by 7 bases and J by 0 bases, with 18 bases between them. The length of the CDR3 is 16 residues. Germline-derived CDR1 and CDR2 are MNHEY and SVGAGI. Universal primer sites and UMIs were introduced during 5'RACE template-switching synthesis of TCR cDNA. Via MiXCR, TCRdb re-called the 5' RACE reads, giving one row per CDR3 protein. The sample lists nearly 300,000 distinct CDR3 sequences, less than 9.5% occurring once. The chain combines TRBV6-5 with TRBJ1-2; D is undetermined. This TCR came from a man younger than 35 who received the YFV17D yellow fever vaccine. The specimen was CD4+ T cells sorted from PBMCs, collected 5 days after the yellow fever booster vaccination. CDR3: CASTPTGASANYGYTF. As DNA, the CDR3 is TGTGCCAGCACTCCAACGGGTGCATCGGCTAACTATGGCTACACCTTC.